The present T cell receptor beta chain was sequenced within a study of blood T cell repertoires in COVID-19. The wider study: The United States, Italy and Spain provided the acute and convalescent COVID-19 samples.

In the authors' methods: Nucleated cell counts were estimated from reference gene primer amplification. This table comes from immunoSEQ multiplex PCR, and its TCRdb copy is limited to in-frame clones, with some not included. That table gives V, J and clone size, and the DNA gave D and trimming. The table has hundreds of thousands of clones, roughly 87% seen once. This clone appeared a few times. V lost 6 bases and J lost 0, with 12 bases in between. There are 14 residues in the CDR3. Per germline, CDR1 SQVTM and CDR2 ANQGSEA. The genes are TRBV29-1 and TRBJ2-1, with D perhaps TRBD2 (6 bases). The receptor was derived from a man aged 18 to 29 with COVID-19, enrolled during active disease. The sequenced sample was peripheral blood. In DNA, the CDR3 is TGCAGCGTGTATCTAGCGAACTCCTACAATGAGCAGTTCTTC. This encodes CSVYLANSYNEQFF.